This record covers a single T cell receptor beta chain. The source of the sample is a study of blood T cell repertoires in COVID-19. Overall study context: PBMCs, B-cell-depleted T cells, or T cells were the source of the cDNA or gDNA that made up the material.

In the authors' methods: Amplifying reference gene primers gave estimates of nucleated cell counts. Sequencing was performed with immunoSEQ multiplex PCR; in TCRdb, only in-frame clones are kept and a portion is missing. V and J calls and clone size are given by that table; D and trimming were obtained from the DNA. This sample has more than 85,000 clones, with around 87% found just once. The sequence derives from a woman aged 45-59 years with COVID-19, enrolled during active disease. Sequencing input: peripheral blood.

The CDR3 nucleotides are TGTGCCAGCAGTGGGTCCGGGCAGCCCCAGCATTTT. Protein product: CASSGSGQPQHF. The gene calls are TRBV2 and TRBJ1-5; D gene unclear. The CDR3 covers 12 residues. Trimming removed 4 bases from V and 7 bases from J, with 8 bases in between. Germline lookup yields CDR1 SNHLY and CDR2 FYNNEI.